This T cell receptor beta chain was sequenced in a study of T cells after yellow fever vaccination (dated by TCRdb to between 2019 and 2020). Regarding the research as a whole: The SMART-Seq v4 Ultra Low Input RNA kit was used to prepare libraries from fractions with low cell numbers. Bulk TCR alpha and beta repertoires were sequenced longitudinally to track T-cell clones before and after primary and booster YFV17D yellow fever vaccination. Two healthy male donors made up the cohort, one aged 18 to 30 years and the other aged 30 to 40 years. Blood was collected at multiple timepoints before and after primary and secondary immunization, and bulk PBMC replicates and cell subsets were isolated. Findings and caveats that apply to the study as a whole: Compared with the primary T-cell response, the secondary T-cell response was weaker but faster, peaking on day 5 rather than day 15. Only a couple of donors were included in the study, so the extent to which the findings can be generalized is limited. After the booster, most of the clones that had expanded following primary vaccination were detected again (around 95% of CD4 and more than 85% of CD8), which suggests that memory was broadly maintained. A small share of clonotypes was detected in both CD4 and CD8 compartments, with the overlap likely arising from convergent recombination. Because abundant contaminating clonotypes from the bulk population could be contained in FACS-sorted repertoires, computational filtering was required.

Reading the label with the study, this specimen's treatment or condition is: live attenuated yellow fever vaccine strain. At each blood-draw timepoint, two biological replicates of bulk PBMCs were obtained. PBMCs were isolated from peripheral blood using a standard Ficoll-Paque protocol. RNA was extracted with TriZol from bulk PBMCs, CD4 and CD8 fractions, and dextramer-positive and dextramer-negative fractions. TCR cDNA was made using 5'RACE template switching, a step that added a universal primer site and unique molecular identifiers. Priming for cDNA synthesis came from both the TCR alpha and TCR beta constant segments. Library amplification involved two PCR steps, and the second step added sample barcodes and sequencing adapters. Sequencing of the libraries was done on either Illumina HiSeq 2500 (2x100 bp) or NovaSeq (2x150 bp). On the authors' methods: MIGEC was used to demultiplex reads and collapse the reads into UMI consensus sequences, and MiXCR was used for V(D)J alignment. Vaccine-responding clonotypes were defined with edgeR using replicate PBMC samples, requiring FDR below 0.01 and a log2 fold change above 5 up to day 15. Each bulk clonotype was labeled CD4 or CD8 based on which sequenced repertoire, CD4 or CD8, contained the clonotype at higher abundance. TCRdb's own reprocessing of the public reads used fastp at Q25 and MiXCR and kept productive beta chains. Identical CDR3 proteins give one entry, which carries the most common genes and DNA. TCRdb, rather than the study authors, made the V and J calls. For this sample there are some 600,000 distinct CDR3 sequences; roughly a sixth appear just once. The ten largest clones add up to roughly 17% of the sample.

With regard to this clonotype: The antigen this receptor binds is unknown. No base qualities exist here, and no much larger clone lies one base off it.

V and J lose 5 bases and 2 bases, and a span of 13 bases separates them. The CDR3 starts with the cysteine, ends with the phenylalanine, and has 15 residues. Only the CDR3 DNA is retained, 45 bases long and in frame from the first base. Per the germline V gene, SGHAT is the CDR1 and FQNNGV is the CDR2. This TCR came from a man aged 18 to 30 who received the YFV17D yellow fever vaccine. The chain links TRBV11-2 with TRBJ1-5; TRBD1 is a possible D gene, resting on 5 matching bases. This sample comprised PBMCs, obtained 4 to 6 days after the first yellow fever vaccination. In nucleotides, the sequence is TGTGCCAGCAGCCTACGGGGGGATGGCAATCAGCCCCAGCATTTT. It codes for CASSLRGDGNQPQHF.